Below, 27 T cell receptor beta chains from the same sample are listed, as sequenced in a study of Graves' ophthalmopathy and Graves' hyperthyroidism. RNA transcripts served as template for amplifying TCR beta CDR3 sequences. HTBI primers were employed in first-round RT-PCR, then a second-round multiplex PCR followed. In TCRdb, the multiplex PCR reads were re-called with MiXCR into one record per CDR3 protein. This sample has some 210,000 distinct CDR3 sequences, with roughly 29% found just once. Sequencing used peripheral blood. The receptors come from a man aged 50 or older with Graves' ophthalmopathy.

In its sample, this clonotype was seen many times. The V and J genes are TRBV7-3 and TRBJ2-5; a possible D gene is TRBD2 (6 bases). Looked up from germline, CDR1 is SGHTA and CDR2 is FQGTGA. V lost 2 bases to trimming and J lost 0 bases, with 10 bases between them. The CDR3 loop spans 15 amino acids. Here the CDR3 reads CASSLGGGHQETQYF. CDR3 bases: TGTGCCAGCAGCTTAGGGGGAGGACACCAAGAGACCCAGTACTTC.

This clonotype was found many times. CDR3 protein: CASSYRVPGELFF. For the CDR3, the DNA is TGTGCCAGCAGCTACAGGGTTCCCGGGGAGCTGTTTTTT. J is TRBJ2-2 and V is TRBV6-2 or TRBV6-3, with D tentatively TRBD1 (6 bases). CDR3 size: 13 residues. Trimming left V 6 bases short and J 6 bases short, with 11 bases between. The V gene's germline CDR1 is MNHEY and CDR2 SVGEGT.

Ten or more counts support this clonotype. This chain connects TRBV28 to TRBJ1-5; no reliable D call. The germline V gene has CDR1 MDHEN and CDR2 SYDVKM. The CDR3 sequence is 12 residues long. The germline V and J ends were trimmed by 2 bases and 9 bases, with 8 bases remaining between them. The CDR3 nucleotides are TGTGCCAGCAGTTTAGGCAGCCGGCCCCAGCATTTT. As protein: CASSLGSRPQHF.

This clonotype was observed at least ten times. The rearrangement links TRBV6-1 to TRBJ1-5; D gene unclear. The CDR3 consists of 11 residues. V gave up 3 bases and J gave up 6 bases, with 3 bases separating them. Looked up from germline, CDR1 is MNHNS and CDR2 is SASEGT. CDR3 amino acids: CASSEGQPQHF. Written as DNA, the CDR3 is TGTGCCAGCAGTGAGGGTCAGCCCCAGCATTTT.

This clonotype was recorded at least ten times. CDR3 nucleotides: TGTGCCAGCAGTCCCAGGGCACAAGAGACCCAGTACTTC. It is translated as CASSPRAQETQYF. The V and J genes are TRBV6-2 or TRBV6-3 and TRBJ2-5; TRBD1 might be the D (5 bases). The CDR3 has 13 residues. CDR1 and CDR2 from the germline V gene are MNHEY and SVGEGT. V lost 5 bases and J lost 2, with 9 bases in between.

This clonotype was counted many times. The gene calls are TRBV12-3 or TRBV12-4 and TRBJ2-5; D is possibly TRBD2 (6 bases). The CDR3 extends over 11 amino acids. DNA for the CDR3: TGTGCTATCGGGAGAGGAGAGACCCAGTACTTC. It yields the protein CAIGRGETQYF.

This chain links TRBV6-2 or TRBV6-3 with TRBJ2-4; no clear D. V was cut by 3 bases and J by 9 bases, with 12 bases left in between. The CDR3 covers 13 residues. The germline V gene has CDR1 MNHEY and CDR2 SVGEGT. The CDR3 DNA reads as TGTGCCAGCAGTTATGTGGCCTCGGGCATTCAGTACTTC. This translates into CASSYVASGIQYF.

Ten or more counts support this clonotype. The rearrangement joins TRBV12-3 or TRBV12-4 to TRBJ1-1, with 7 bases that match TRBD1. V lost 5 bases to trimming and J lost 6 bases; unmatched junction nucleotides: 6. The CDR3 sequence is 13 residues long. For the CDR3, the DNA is TGTGCCAGCAGTAGGACAGGATTCGCTGAAGCTTTCTTT. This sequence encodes CASSRTGFAEAFF.

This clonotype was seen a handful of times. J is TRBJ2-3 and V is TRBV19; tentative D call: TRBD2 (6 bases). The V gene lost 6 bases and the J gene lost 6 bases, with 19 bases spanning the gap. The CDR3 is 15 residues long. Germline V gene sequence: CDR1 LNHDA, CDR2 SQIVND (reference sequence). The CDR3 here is CASRKQGAGGDTQYF. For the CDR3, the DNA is TGTGCCAGTAGAAAGCAGGGAGCCGGAGGGGATACGCAGTATTTT.

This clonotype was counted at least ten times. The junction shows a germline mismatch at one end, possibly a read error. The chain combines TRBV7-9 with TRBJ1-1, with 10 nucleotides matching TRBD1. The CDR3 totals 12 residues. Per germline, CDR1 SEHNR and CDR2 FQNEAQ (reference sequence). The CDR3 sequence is CASSIDRGRESF. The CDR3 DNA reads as TGTGCCAGCAGTATAGACAGGGGGCGCGAGAGTTTT.

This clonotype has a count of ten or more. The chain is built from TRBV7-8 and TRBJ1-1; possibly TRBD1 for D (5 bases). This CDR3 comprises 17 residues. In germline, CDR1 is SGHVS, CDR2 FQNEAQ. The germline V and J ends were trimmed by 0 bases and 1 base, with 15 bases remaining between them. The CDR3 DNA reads TGTGCCAGCAGCTTAGCGGTTTCGAGACAGACGAACACTGAAGCTTTCTTT. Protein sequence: CASSLAVSRQTNTEAFF.

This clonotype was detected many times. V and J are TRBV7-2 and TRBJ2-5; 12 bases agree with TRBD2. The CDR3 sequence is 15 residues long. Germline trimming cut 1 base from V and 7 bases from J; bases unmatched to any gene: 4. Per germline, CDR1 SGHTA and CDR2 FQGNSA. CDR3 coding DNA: TGTGCCAGCAGCTTAGATCCGACTAGCGGGAGGACCCAGTACTTC. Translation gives CASSLDPTSGRTQYF.

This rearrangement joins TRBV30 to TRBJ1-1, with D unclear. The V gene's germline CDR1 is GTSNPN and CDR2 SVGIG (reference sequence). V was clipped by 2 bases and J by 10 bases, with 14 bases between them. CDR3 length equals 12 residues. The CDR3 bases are TGTGCCTGGAGTCAGGTTGGTCGGGGAGCTTTCTTT. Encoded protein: CAWSQVGRGAFF.

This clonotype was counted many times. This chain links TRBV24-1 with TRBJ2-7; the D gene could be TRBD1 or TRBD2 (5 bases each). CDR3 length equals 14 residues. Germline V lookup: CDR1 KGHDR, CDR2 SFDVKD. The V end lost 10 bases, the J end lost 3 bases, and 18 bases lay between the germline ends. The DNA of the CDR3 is TGTGCCACGAGCCACCGGGACGGGGACTACGAGCAGTACTTC. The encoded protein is CATSHRDGDYEQYF.

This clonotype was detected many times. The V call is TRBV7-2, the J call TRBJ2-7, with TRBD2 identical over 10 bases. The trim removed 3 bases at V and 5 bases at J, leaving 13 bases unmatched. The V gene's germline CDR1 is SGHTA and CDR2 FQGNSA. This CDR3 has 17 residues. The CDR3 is CASSLVSAGGPGDEQYF. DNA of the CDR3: TGTGCCAGCAGCTTGGTCTCAGCGGGAGGGCCCGGGGACGAGCAGTACTTC.

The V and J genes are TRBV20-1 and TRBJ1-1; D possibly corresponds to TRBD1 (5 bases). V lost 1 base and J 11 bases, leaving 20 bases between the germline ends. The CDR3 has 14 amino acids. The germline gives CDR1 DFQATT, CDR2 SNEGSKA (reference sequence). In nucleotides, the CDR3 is TGCAGTGCTAGAGCGGGGAGGGTGGGGCAACTTGCTTTCTTT. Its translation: CSARAGRVGQLAFF.

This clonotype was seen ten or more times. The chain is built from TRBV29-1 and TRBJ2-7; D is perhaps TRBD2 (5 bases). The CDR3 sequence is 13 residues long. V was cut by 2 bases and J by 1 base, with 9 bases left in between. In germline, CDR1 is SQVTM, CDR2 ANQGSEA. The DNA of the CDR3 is TGCAGCGTTGAACGTAGCGATTCCTACGAGCAGTACTTC. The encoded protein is CSVERSDSYEQYF.

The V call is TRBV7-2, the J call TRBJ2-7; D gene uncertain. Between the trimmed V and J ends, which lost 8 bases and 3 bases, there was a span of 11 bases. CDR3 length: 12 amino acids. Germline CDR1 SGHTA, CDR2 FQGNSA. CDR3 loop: CASAPTLYEQYF. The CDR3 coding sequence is TGTGCCAGCGCACCTACCCTCTACGAGCAGTACTTC.

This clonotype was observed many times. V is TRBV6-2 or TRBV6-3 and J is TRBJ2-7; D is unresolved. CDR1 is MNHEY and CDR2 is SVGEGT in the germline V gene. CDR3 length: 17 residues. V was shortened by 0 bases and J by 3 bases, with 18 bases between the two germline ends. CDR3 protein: CASSYSTRDPGVYEQYF. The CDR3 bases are TGTGCCAGCAGTTACTCGACGCGAGACCCTGGGGTCTACGAGCAGTACTTC.

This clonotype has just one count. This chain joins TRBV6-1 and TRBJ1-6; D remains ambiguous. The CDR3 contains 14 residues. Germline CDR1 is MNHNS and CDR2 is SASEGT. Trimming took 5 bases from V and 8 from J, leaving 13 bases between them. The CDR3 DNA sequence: TGTGCCAGCAGTCCCTGGGAAGAGGATTCACCCCTCCACTTT. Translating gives CASSPWEEDSPLHF.

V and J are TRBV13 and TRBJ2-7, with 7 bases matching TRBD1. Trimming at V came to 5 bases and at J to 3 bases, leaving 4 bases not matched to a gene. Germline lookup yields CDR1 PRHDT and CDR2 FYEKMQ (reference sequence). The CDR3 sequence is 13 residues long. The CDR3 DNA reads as TGTGCCAGCAGCAACGACAGGGACTACGAGCAGTACTTC. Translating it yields CASSNDRDYEQYF.

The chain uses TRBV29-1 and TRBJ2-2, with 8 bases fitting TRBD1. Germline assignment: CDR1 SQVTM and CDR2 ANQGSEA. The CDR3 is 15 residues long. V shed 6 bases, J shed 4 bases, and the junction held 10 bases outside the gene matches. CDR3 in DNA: TGCAGCGTAGCCCAGGGGGCGGTTTCCACCGGGGAGCTGTTTTTT. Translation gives CSVAQGAVSTGELFF.

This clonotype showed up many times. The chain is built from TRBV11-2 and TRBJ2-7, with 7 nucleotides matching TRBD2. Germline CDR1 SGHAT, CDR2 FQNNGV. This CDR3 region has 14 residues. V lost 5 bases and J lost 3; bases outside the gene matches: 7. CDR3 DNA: TGTGCCAGCAGCCCCGAGGGGAGGGTCTACGAGCAGTACTTC. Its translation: CASSPEGRVYEQYF.

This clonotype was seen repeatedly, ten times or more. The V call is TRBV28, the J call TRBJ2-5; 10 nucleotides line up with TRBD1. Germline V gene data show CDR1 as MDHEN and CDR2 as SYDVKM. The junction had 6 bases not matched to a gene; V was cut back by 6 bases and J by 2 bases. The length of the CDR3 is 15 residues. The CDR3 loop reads CASSQRTGGQETQYF. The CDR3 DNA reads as TGTGCCAGCAGCCAAAGGACAGGGGGTCAAGAGACCCAGTACTTC.

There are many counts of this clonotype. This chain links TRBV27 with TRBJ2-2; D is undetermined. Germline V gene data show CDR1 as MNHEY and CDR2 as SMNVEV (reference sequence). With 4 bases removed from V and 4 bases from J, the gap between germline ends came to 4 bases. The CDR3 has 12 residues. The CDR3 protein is CASSSLTGELFF. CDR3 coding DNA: TGTGCCAGCAGTTCCCTCACCGGGGAGCTGTTTTTT.

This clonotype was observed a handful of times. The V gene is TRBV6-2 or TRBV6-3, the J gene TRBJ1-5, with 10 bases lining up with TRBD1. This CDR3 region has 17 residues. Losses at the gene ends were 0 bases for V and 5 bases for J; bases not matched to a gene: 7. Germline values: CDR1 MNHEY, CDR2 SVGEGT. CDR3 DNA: TGTGCCAGCAGTTACTCCGTCCGGGACAGGGGTTATCAGCCCCAGCATTTT. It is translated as CASSYSVRDRGYQPQHF.

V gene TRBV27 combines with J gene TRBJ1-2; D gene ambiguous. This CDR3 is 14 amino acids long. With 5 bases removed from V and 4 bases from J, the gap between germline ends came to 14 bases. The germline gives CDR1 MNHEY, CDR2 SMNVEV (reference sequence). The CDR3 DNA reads TGTGCCAGCAGTCCACAACAACGGGTCTATGGCTACACCTTC. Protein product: CASSPQQRVYGYTF.